A selection of T cell receptor beta chains follows, all from one sample in a study of T cell changes during pregnancy in multiple sclerosis. Data came from immunoSEQ multiplex PCR; TCRdb stores just in-frame clones and leaves some out. The sample lists around 45,000 clones, about 91% seen once, with just under 0.5% in the top ten. Material: CD4+ T cells from peripheral blood mononuclear cells, obtained in the second trimester of pregnancy. These TCRs come from a female donor in good health, enrolled as a control in a pregnancy study. The CDR3 runs from the conserved cysteine through the conserved F or W. A D gene is named only where the DNA matches it firmly. Size tells how often a clone was seen (once, few, many) or the class of an expanded clone, and some rows leave it out.

V	J	size	D	DNA	CDR3
TRBV6-5	TRBJ1-2	.	TRBD1	TGTGCCAGCAGTTACGCTGGGACAGGCAGCTATGGCTACACCTTC	CASSYAGTGSYGYTF
TRBV19	TRBJ2-6	.	TRBD2	TGTGCCAGTAGGGGAGGGGCGCTTGGGGCCAACGTCCTGACTTTC	CASRGGALGANVLTF
TRBV5-6	TRBJ1-6	.	TRBD1	TGTGCCAGCAGCTTGGCGGACAGGGAAAATTCACCCCTCCACTTT	CASSLADRENSPLHF
TRBV28	TRBJ1-4	.	TRBD1	TGTGCCAGCAGGCTCGGACAGGGGGCTAATGAAAAACTGTTTTTT	CASRLGQGANEKLFF
TRBV27	TRBJ2-3	.	TRBD1	TGTGCCAGCAGACATAGGGACAGGGCCACAGATACGCAGTATTTT	CASRHRDRATDTQYF
TRBV5-1	TRBJ1-6	.	.	TGCGCCAGCAGCTTGGCGGACAGATATTGGGGTATGGATTCACCCCTCCACTTT	CASSLADRYWGMDSPLHF
TRBV2	TRBJ1-5	.	TRBD1	TGTGCCAGCAGCAGGGACAGGGATCAGCCCCAGCATTTT	CASSRDRDQPQHF
TRBV2	TRBJ2-1	.	TRBD2	TGTGCCAGCAGTGCGTCTAGCGGCCTGTTGGAGCAGTTCTTC	CASSASSGLLEQFF
TRBV5-4	TRBJ2-7	.	.	TGTGCCAGCAGCACCCCCTACAGTAATGAGCAGTACTTC	CASSTPYSNEQYF
TRBV19	TRBJ2-7	.	TRBD2	TGTGCCAGTAGTATAGCGCAGCTAGCGGTCTACGAGCAGTACTTC	CASSIAQLAVYEQYF
TRBV12-5	TRBJ2-3	.	.	TGTGCTAGTGGTCCTAGCACAGATACGCAGTATTTT	CASGPSTDTQYF
TRBV5-1	TRBJ2-3	.	TRBD1	TGCGCCAGCAGTCGTCCGGGACAGGGGCTGGATACGCAGTATTTT	CASSRPGQGLDTQYF
TRBV19	TRBJ2-3	.	TRBD1	TGTGCCAGTAGGGACAGGGCGGGCACAGATACGCAGTATTTT	CASRDRAGTDTQYF
TRBV19	TRBJ2-3	.	TRBD2	TGTGCCAGTAGTATAGGGGACTACCGTACCACAGATACGCAGTATTTT	CASSIGDYRTTDTQYF
TRBV6-1	TRBJ2-2	.	.	TGTGCCAGCAACTACGGGGGGAACACCGGGGAGCTGTTTTTT	CASNYGGNTGELFF
TRBV5-1	TRBJ2-1	.	TRBD2	TGCGCCAGCAGCCAAGGACTAGCCTCCTACAATGAGCAGTTCTTC	CASSQGLASYNEQFF
TRBV7-2	TRBJ1-5	.	.	TGTGCCAGCAGCTTGGCGTCGGGTTCTTTGTTGGACACTCGTCAGCCCCAGCATTTT	CASSLASGSLLDTRQPQHF
TRBV7-2	TRBJ1-3	.	.	TGTGCCAGCAGCTTAGGTTCGGGAATCTCTGGAAACACCATATATTTT	CASSLGSGISGNTIYF
TRBV30	TRBJ2-7	.	TRBD1	TGTGCCTTGGGACAGGACTACGAGCAGTACTTC	CALGQDYEQYF
TRBV6-6	TRBJ2-7	.	TRBD2	TGTGCCAGCAGTTACAGCGGGAGCTCGTACGAGCAGTACTTC	CASSYSGSSYEQYF
TRBV27	TRBJ2-5	.	TRBD2	TGTGCCAGCAGTTTATTCCGCCGACTAGCGGGAGAAGTAGAGACCCAGTACTTC	CASSLFRRLAGEVETQYF
TRBV27	TRBJ1-1	.	TRBD1	TGTGCCAGCAAACTCAATCGACAGGGGGGGGAAGCTTTCTTT	CASKLNRQGGEAFF
TRBV21-1	TRBJ2-7	few	.	TGTGCCAGCAGGGCCCCTAGCGGACCTGGGGACGAGCAGTACTTC	CASRAPSGPGDEQYF
TRBV29-1	TRBJ2-3	.	.	TGCAGCGTTGAGAGATTAGAGGCAGATACGCAGTATTTT	CSVERLEADTQYF
TRBV28	TRBJ2-5	.	TRBD2	TGTGCCAGCAGTTCACTAGCGGGAGGCCCAGGGACCCAGTACTTC	CASSSLAGGPGTQYF
TRBV7-7	TRBJ2-5	.	TRBD1	TGTGCTAGCAGCTTAGGGACAGGGGCGTTTCGGGAGACCCAGTACTTC	CASSLGTGAFRETQYF
TRBV19	TRBJ2-1	.	TRBD2	TGTGCCAGTAGTACCACCTTAGCGGGGATGTACAATGAGCAGTTCTTC	CASSTTLAGMYNEQFF
TRBV7-3	TRBJ2-4	.	.	TGTGCCAGCAGCTTAGGAGGAGCCAAAAACATTCAGTACTTC	CASSLGGAKNIQYF
TRBV9	TRBJ2-7	once	TRBD1	TGTGCCAGCAGCCGGGGACAGGGCTACGAGCAGTACTTC	CASSRGQGYEQYF
TRBV27	TRBJ2-1	.	TRBD2	TGTGCCAGCAGCCCCCCTAGCGGGAGATACTCCTACAATGAGCAGTTCTTC	CASSPPSGRYSYNEQFF
TRBV25-1	TRBJ1-2	once	.	TGTGCCAGCAGTGAGTCCGGGACCAGAACAGGACAGCGCTATGGCTACACCTTC	CASSESGTRTGQRYGYTF
TRBV27	TRBJ2-5	.	.	TGTGCCAGCAGTGGCGCAGGGCTCCAAGAGACCCAGTACTTC	CASSGAGLQETQYF
TRBV6-7	TRBJ1-1	few	TRBD1	TGTGCCAGCAGTTACCCCCATCGACAGGGTAGGACTCCTGAAGCTTTCTTT	CASSYPHRQGRTPEAFF
TRBV18	TRBJ2-5	.	TRBD2	TGTGCCAGCTCACCACCGACGCGGGGGGGCCCGGGAAAGACCCAGTACTTC	CASSPPTRGGPGKTQYF
TRBV4-1	TRBJ2-1	.	.	TGCGCCAGCAGCCAAGCCCCCCCGGGCTCCTACAATGAGCAGTTCTTC	CASSQAPPGSYNEQFF
TRBV7-9	TRBJ2-3	.	.	TGTGCCAGCAGCTTGGGCGTTAGCACAGATACGCAGTATTTT	CASSLGVSTDTQYF
TRBV5-1	TRBJ1-4	.	.	TGCGCCAGCAGCCTCGGGGGGATGACTAATGAAAAACTGTTTTTT	CASSLGGMTNEKLFF
TRBV27	TRBJ1-5	.	.	TGTGCCAGCAGTCCCCGAGGAGGGTCTGGCAATCAGCCCCAGCATTTT	CASSPRGGSGNQPQHF
TRBV27	TRBJ2-3	.	.	TGTGCCAGCAGTTTATTTTTACCCACTTCCACAGATACGCAGTATTTT	CASSLFLPTSTDTQYF
TRBV4-3	TRBJ2-7	.	TRBD1	TGCGCCAGCAGCTACGGGGCAGGGGGCTTCAACGAGCAGTACTTC	CASSYGAGGFNEQYF
TRBV7-9	TRBJ2-1	once	.	TGTGCCAGCAGCTTAGAGGGAGTCCGAGGAAGTGAGCAGTTCTTC	CASSLEGVRGSEQFF